This passage covers 31 T cell receptor beta chains from one sample sequenced in a study of chemoradiotherapy in HPV16-positive cancers. Sequencing was performed with immunoSEQ multiplex PCR; in TCRdb, only in-frame clones are kept and a portion is missing. The sample holds roughly 23,000 clones, roughly 90% seen once. This material consisted of blood, taken from a patient who underwent chemoradiotherapy. The receptors here all came from a human donor with HPV-associated anogenital cancer.

This clone was seen once. V gene TRBV5-1 combines with J gene TRBJ1-3, with a tentative D call TRBD1 (5 bases). V was clipped by 2 bases and J by 0 bases, with 6 bases between them. CDR1 and CDR2 (germline): SGHRS, YFSETQ. The CDR3 extends over 14 amino acids. CDR3 amino acids: CASSLQASGNTIYF. Written as DNA, the CDR3 is TGCGCCAGCAGCTTACAGGCCTCTGGAAACACCATATATTTT.

The V and J genes are TRBV9 and TRBJ1-1; TRBD1 matches at 9 bases. Germline CDR1 and CDR2: SGDLS and YYNGEE. Germline trimming cut 0 bases from V and 5 bases from J; bases unmatched to any gene: 5. This CDR3 comprises 15 residues. The CDR3 spells CASSVGDRAITEAFF. The CDR3 bases are TGTGCCAGCAGCGTAGGGGACAGGGCGATAACTGAAGCTTTCTTT. The complete variable domain, with remaining parts taken from reference TRBV9 and TRBJ1-1, reads DSGVTQTPKHLITATGQRVTLRCSPRSGDLSVYWYQQSLDQGLQFLIQYYNGEERAKGNILERFSAQQFPDLHSELNLSSLELGDSALYFCASSVGDRAITEAFFGQGTRLTVV.

This chain joins TRBV5-8 and TRBJ1-2; 9 bases align to TRBD1. The V gene end was trimmed by 2 bases and the J gene end by 6 bases; junction bases not matched to a gene: 14. The CDR3 spans 17 residues. Germline assignment: CDR1 SGHTS and CDR2 YDEGEE. In nucleotides, the CDR3 is TGTGCCAGCAGCTTCCCCACGACAGGGGGACGCCCCGATGGCTACACCTTC. It translates to CASSFPTTGGRPDGYTF.

The J gene is TRBJ2-3, the V gene TRBV5-4; 13 bases fit TRBD2. Germline CDR1 and CDR2: SGHNT and YYREEE (reference sequence). With 4 bases clipped from V and 0 bases from J, the junction kept 8 bases outside the gene matches. The CDR3 covers 18 residues. The CDR3, as DNA: TGTGCCAGCAGCATACCGGGACTAGCGGGGATTAGCACAGATACGCAGTATTTT. Protein sequence: CASSIPGLAGISTDTQYF. Full variable domain (rest looked up from reference TRBV5-4 and TRBJ2-3): ETGVTQSPTHLIKTRGQQVTLRCSSQSGHNTVSWYQQALGQGPQFIFQYYREEENGRGNFPPRFSGLQFPNYSSELNVNALELDDSALYLCASSIPGLAGISTDTQYFGPGTRLTVL.

V and J are TRBV19 and TRBJ2-5; D gene uncertain. Trimming shortened V by 3 bases and J by 4 bases, and 3 bases separated the two germline ends. CDR1 and CDR2 from the germline V gene are LNHDA and SQIVND (reference sequence). CDR3 size: 11 residues. CDR3 protein: CASSMGETQYF. The CDR3 DNA reads as TGTGCCAGTAGTATGGGAGAGACCCAGTACTTC. The full variable domain, completed using reference TRBV19 and TRBJ2-5, is DGGITQSPKYLFRKEGQNVTLSCEQNLNHDAMYWYRQDPGQGLRLIYYSQIVNDFQKGDIAEGYSVSREKKESFPLTVTSAQKNPTAFYLCASSMGETQYFGPGTRLLVL.

This clone was found once. The CDR3 reads CASSPLAGGLETQYF. CDR3 DNA sequence: TGCGCCAGCAGCCCTCTAGCGGGGGGGCTTGAGACCCAGTACTTC. This chain links TRBV5-1 with TRBJ2-5, with TRBD2 identical over 12 bases. The germline V gene encodes CDR1 SGHRS and CDR2 YFSETQ. The V gene end was trimmed by 4 bases and the J gene end by 5 bases; junction bases not matched to a gene: 6. The CDR3 runs to 15 residues.

The rearrangement uses TRBV5-1 and TRBJ2-3; D not certain. This CDR3 spans 15 amino acids. V dropped 0 bases and J dropped 2 bases, with 10 bases sitting between them. CDR1 and CDR2 (germline): SGHRS, YFSETQ. The CDR3 loop reads CASSLEGKHTDTQYF. CDR3 coding DNA: TGCGCCAGCAGCTTGGAAGGCAAGCACACAGATACGCAGTATTTT.

The rearrangement links TRBV7-6 to TRBJ2-1; 7 nucleotides align to TRBD2. V was pared by 0 bases and J by 3 bases, with 5 bases of the junction left unmatched. CDR3 length equals 16 residues. The germline gives CDR1 SGHVS, CDR2 FNYEAQ. The CDR3 bases are TGTGCCAGCAGCTTAGCGTCTGGGGGGGGCTACAATGAGCAGTTCTTC. Translation: CASSLASGGGYNEQFF.

This chain joins TRBV5-1 and TRBJ1-3; TRBD1 matches 8 bases. The CDR3 covers 15 residues. Germline lookup yields CDR1 SGHRS and CDR2 YFSETQ. V lost 3 bases and J lost 4; bases outside the gene matches: 6. The CDR3 region has the DNA TGCGCCAGCAGCTCAGAACAGGGGGGCGGAAACACCATATATTTT. Translating gives CASSSEQGGGNTIYF.

The chain employs TRBV19 and TRBJ2-1; D possibly corresponds to TRBD2 (6 bases). Germline lookup yields CDR1 LNHDA and CDR2 SQIVND (reference sequence). Deletions cut 3 bases from V and 12 bases from J, with 24 bases between. This CDR3 has 16 residues. The CDR3 bases are TGTGCCAGTAGTATTCTGGCAGGTCGCGGGGAAATCGGGCAGTTCTTC. It specifies CASSILAGRGEIGQFF.

This clone was picked up one time. This chain links TRBV6-1 with TRBJ2-5; 16 bases map to TRBD2. Trimming cost V 4 bases and J 4 bases; bases outside gene matches: 12. The CDR3 is 19 residues long. The germline V gene has CDR1 MNHNS and CDR2 SASEGT. As DNA, the CDR3 is TGTGCCAGCAGTGGCGTGCCGGGACTAGCGGGGGGGCCTCGAGAGACCCAGTACTTC. Its translation: CASSGVPGLAGGPRETQYF.

The V and J genes are TRBV29-1 and TRBJ1-1; D may be TRBD1 (5 bases). Trimming stripped 7 bases from V and 4 bases from J, with 16 bases between. The CDR3 consists of 13 residues. Germline V gives CDR1 SQVTM, CDR2 ANQGSEA. The CDR3 DNA sequence: TGCAGCGCCTGTTCCCAGAGGGGCACTGAAGCTTTCTTT. Protein product: CSACSQRGTEAFF.

This rearrangement joins TRBV19 to TRBJ1-6, with a weak D call TRBD1 (6 bases). CDR3 size: 12 residues. CDR1 LNHDA and CDR2 SQIVND come from the germline V gene (reference sequence). V lost 10 bases to trimming and J lost 4 bases, with 8 bases between them. CDR3: CATRGYNSPLHF. The CDR3 DNA sequence: TGTGCCACCAGGGGTTATAATTCACCCCTCCACTTT.

The chain carries TRBV14 and TRBJ1-4; D possibly corresponds to TRBD1 (5 bases). In germline, CDR1 is SGHDN, CDR2 FVKESK. The CDR3 consists of 18 residues. Trimming took 0 bases from V and 4 from J, leaving 18 bases between them. In DNA form, the CDR3 reads TGTGCCAGCAGCCAAGAATATCAAAAAGGGGCGAGTAATGAAAAACTGTTTTTT. It codes for CASSQEYQKGASNEKLFF.

The V call is TRBV6-5, the J call TRBJ2-2, with TRBD2 as a possible D gene (5 bases). This CDR3 has 13 residues. Trimming took 3 bases from V and 6 from J, leaving 8 bases between them. In germline, CDR1 is MNHEY, CDR2 SVGAGI. CDR3 DNA: TGTGCCAGCAGTTATACTAGTCCCGGGGAGCTGTTTTTT. Its protein product is CASSYTSPGELFF.

The chain carries TRBV27 and TRBJ2-3, with D unresolved. Germline values: CDR1 MNHEY, CDR2 SMNVEV (reference sequence). With 3 bases removed from V and 0 bases from J, the gap between germline ends came to 7 bases. This CDR3 is 14 amino acids long. Here the CDR3 reads CASSFTASTDTQYF. The DNA of the CDR3 is TGTGCCAGCAGTTTTACTGCTAGCACAGATACGCAGTATTTT.

The gene calls are TRBV5-8 and TRBJ1-5; no firm D call. V was clipped by 6 bases and J by 0 bases, with 10 bases between them. The CDR3 contains 14 residues. Germline lookup yields CDR1 SGHTS and CDR2 YDEGEE. The CDR3 sequence: CASIAGGSNQPQHF. DNA of the CDR3: TGTGCCAGCATCGCAGGAGGTAGCAATCAGCCCCAGCATTTT.

This clone was seen only once. The genes are TRBV7-2 and TRBJ2-1; tentatively, D is TRBD2 (6 bases). Germline V lookup: CDR1 SGHTA, CDR2 FQGNSA. Trimming took off 5 bases at V and 6 bases at J, with 8 bases between the two ends. This CDR3 comprises 12 residues. In nucleotides, the CDR3 is TGTGCCAGCAGCAAGCGGGCCAATGAGCAGTTCTTC. Protein: CASSKRANEQFF.

The chain joins TRBV27 to TRBJ1-3, with D hard to call. The V gene lost 2 bases and the J gene lost 0 bases, with 8 bases spanning the gap. This CDR3 has 15 residues. Germline assignment: CDR1 MNHEY and CDR2 SMNVEV (reference sequence). The CDR3: CASSLTVHSGNTIYF. Here the CDR3 DNA reads TGTGCCAGCAGTTTAACTGTACACTCTGGAAACACCATATATTTT.

There are a few counts of this clone. The chain employs TRBV7-9 and TRBJ2-6; D is ambiguous. Germline CDR1 SEHNR, CDR2 FQNEAQ (reference sequence). The V gene lost 1 base and the J gene lost 0 bases, with 10 bases spanning the gap. CDR3 length: 17 residues. The CDR3 DNA follows: TGTGCCAGCAGCTTAGGGGCGTCCCTCTCTGGGGCCAACGTCCTGACTTTC. It is translated as CASSLGASLSGANVLTF.

The chain couples TRBV14 to TRBJ2-3; 10 bases are shared with TRBD2. J gave up 2 bases and V 4 bases, and 6 bases lay outside the gene matches. CDR3 length: 16 amino acids. Germline CDR1 SGHDN, CDR2 FVKESK. CDR3 bases: TGTGCCAGCAGCCTCAATAGCGGGGGGCTCACAGATACGCAGTATTTT. Protein product: CASSLNSGGLTDTQYF. Together with reference TRBV14 and TRBJ2-3, the CDR3 gives the full variable domain: EAGVTQFPSHSVIEKGQTVTLRCDPISGHDNLYWYRRVMGKEIKFLLHFVKESKQDESGMPNNRFLAERTGGTYSTLKVQPAELEDSGVYFCASSLNSGGLTDTQYFGPGTRLTVL.

J is TRBJ2-2 and V is TRBV9; 9 bases agree with TRBD2. The V gene end was trimmed by 4 bases and the J gene end by 0 bases; junction bases not matched to a gene: 1. The CDR3 is made up of 15 amino acids. Germline CDR1 reads SGDLS; CDR2 reads YYNGEE. CDR3 sequence: CASSLAGANTGELFF. The CDR3 DNA is TGTGCCAGCAGCTTAGCGGGGGCGAACACCGGGGAGCTGTTTTTT.

This clone was counted only a few times. The chain couples TRBV18 to TRBJ1-2; weak D call: TRBD1 (5 bases). Germline V gene lookup returns CDR1 KGHSH and CDR2 LQKENI. V dropped 3 bases and J dropped 4 bases, with 9 bases sitting between them. This CDR3 is 13 amino acids long. CDR3 nucleotide sequence: TGTGCCAGCTCACCCCGTGGGGGCTATGGCTACACCTTC. It encodes CASSPRGGYGYTF.

This clone has just one count. The rearrangement uses TRBV5-4 and TRBJ2-3, with 8 positions matching TRBD1. This CDR3 has 16 amino acids. Germline V lookup: CDR1 SGHNT, CDR2 YYREEE (reference sequence). Losses at the gene ends were 3 bases for V and 2 bases for J; bases not matched to a gene: 8. CDR3 bases: TGTGCCAGCAGCTCCAACCGGGACAGGCCCACAGATACGCAGTATTTT. Translation gives CASSSNRDRPTDTQYF.

This clone appeared once. CDR3 sequence reads: CASSERDRGMGSYEQYV. The CDR3 nucleotides are TGCGCCAGCAGTGAACGAGACAGGGGTATGGGTTCCTACGAGCAGTACGTC. The chain recombines TRBV10-1 with TRBJ2-7, with 8 bases matching TRBD1. The germline gives CDR1 WNHNN, CDR2 SYGVQD (reference sequence). V lost 3 bases and J lost 1; bases outside the gene matches: 11. The CDR3 has 17 amino acids.

V gene TRBV28 combines with J gene TRBJ1-4; D ambiguous. In germline, CDR1 is MDHEN, CDR2 SYDVKM. Trimming removed 6 bases from V and 7 bases from J, with 21 bases in between. There are 16 residues in the CDR3. The CDR3 DNA sequence: TGTGCCAGCAGCCCAGAAACAGCGGCGCGACGTGAAAAACTGTTTTTT. Translation gives CASSPETAARREKLFF. Full variable domain (outside the CDR3, taken from reference TRBV28 and TRBJ1-4): DVKVTQSSRYLVKRTGEKVFLECVQDMDHENMFWYRQDPGLGLRLIYFSYDVKMKEKGDIPEGYSVSREKKERFSLILESASTNQTSMYLCASSPETAARREKLFFGSGTQLSVL.

This rearrangement joins TRBV6-6 to TRBJ2-7; possible D gene TRBD2, 7 bases. This CDR3 comprises 14 residues. Germline values: CDR1 MNHNY, CDR2 SVGAGI (reference sequence). V lost 5 bases, J lost 0 bases, and 11 bases lay in between. The CDR3 loop is CASSGGAISYEQYF. The CDR3 DNA reads as TGTGCCAGCAGTGGGGGGGCCATCTCCTACGAGCAGTACTTC.

The rearrangement joins TRBV5-5 to TRBJ1-3; D is unclear. This CDR3 region has 11 residues. CDR1 SGHKS and CDR2 YYEKEE come from the germline V gene (reference sequence). The ends were cut back, 2 bases at V and 8 bases at J, with 5 bases in the middle. The DNA of the CDR3 is TGTGCCAGCAGCTTAGAGGACACCATATATTTT. Encoded protein: CASSLEDTIYF.

The J gene is TRBJ1-1, the V gene TRBV14, with D perhaps matching TRBD1 (5 bases). Trimming left V 0 bases short and J 2 bases short, with 13 bases between. CDR1 and CDR2 (germline): SGHDN, FVKESK. This CDR3 region has 16 residues. The CDR3, as DNA: TGTGCCAGCAGCCAAGATCAGGGAGGCCCCAACACTGAAGCTTTCTTT. Protein: CASSQDQGGPNTEAFF.

The chain recombines TRBV18 with TRBJ1-1; D gene ambiguous. V was cut by 3 bases and J by 8 bases, with 13 bases left in between. CDR1 and CDR2 from the germline V gene are KGHSH and LQKENI. The CDR3 runs to 13 residues. The CDR3 region is CASSPTQAREAFF. The CDR3 bases are TGTGCCAGCTCACCGACTCAGGCCCGCGAAGCTTTCTTT.

This clone appeared a single time. The chain couples TRBV4-1 to TRBJ1-1; D may be TRBD1 (6 bases). The length of the CDR3 is 15 residues. Germline CDR1 reads MGHRA; CDR2 reads YSYEKL. V shed 2 bases and J shed 1 base, with 11 bases lying between them. The CDR3, as DNA: TGCGCCAGCAGCCAATCTAAGACAGGGAACACTGAAGCTTTCTTT. Its protein product is CASSQSKTGNTEAFF.